Below, 17 T cell receptor beta chains from the same sample are listed, as sequenced in a study of tumor and adjacent non-tumor tissue in lung cancer listed by TCRdb under 2018. Bulk unsorted tissue served as the source for RNA extraction, and RNA quality was assessed using a NanoDrop ND-1000 and an Agilent 2100. To prepare the library, multiplex PCR was applied. Sequencing was performed on an Illumina HiSeq 2500. TCRbeta libraries were built by three rounds of nested PCR using primers (Table S4), following protocols modified from ARM-PCR. TCRdb reanalyzed the raw reads on its own, using fastp at Q25 for trimming and MiXCR for clone calling, and kept in-frame beta chains. Entries that share a CDR3 protein sequence are merged under the most common genes and DNA. This sample lists just over 200,000 distinct CDR3 sequences; 70% to 75% were detected once. The top ten constitute approximately 25% of the sample.

Material: lung tumor tissue. Source of these receptors: a man in his fifties or sixties with non-small cell lung cancer.

As for this clonotype: A junction end diverges from the germline sequence, so it may reflect a read error. V usage is TRBV5-1 and J usage is TRBJ1-2, with no clear D. The CDR3 spans 17 residues. Germline V gene sequence: CDR1 SGHRS, CDR2 YFSETQ. CDR3 loop: CASSEQTVANANYGYTF. In nucleotides, the CDR3 is TGCGCCAGCAGCGAACAAACAGTAGCCAACGCAAACTATGGTTACACCTTC. Using reference TRBV5-1 and TRBJ1-2 for the parts outside the CDR3, the full variable domain is KAGVTQTPRYLIKTRGQQVTLSCSPISGHRSVSWYQQTPGQGLQFLFEYFSETQRNKGNFPGRFSGRQFSNSRSEMNVSTLELGDSALYLCASSEQTVANANYGYTFGSGTRLTVV.

As concerns this clonotype: One junction end does not reproduce the germline sequence, and a read error may be involved. For the CDR3, the DNA is TGCATCGTTAGGGACACCCCGGGCACTGAAGCTTTCTTT. Translating it yields CIVRDTPGTEAFF. The chain recombines TRBV29-1 with TRBJ1-1; tentatively, D is TRBD1 (6 bases). Germline CDR1 reads SQVTM; CDR2 reads ANQGSEA. The CDR3 consists of 13 residues.

This chain connects TRBV7-9 to TRBJ2-3; D gene ambiguous. This CDR3 spans 12 amino acids. Trimming stripped 9 bases from V and 6 bases from J, with 13 bases between. The V gene's germline CDR1 is SEHNR and CDR2 FQNEAQ (reference sequence). The CDR3 reads CASSRDPDTQYF. For the CDR3, the DNA is TGTGCCAGTAGCCGAGACCCCGATACGCAGTATTTT.

The count of this clonotype is one. The junction and the germline gene differ at one end; a read error may be behind it. This sequence joins TRBV4-1 and TRBJ2-7; D might be TRBD2 (5 bases). In germline, CDR1 is MGHRA, CDR2 YSYEKL. The CDR3 covers 15 residues. The CDR3 nucleotides are TGCGCCAGCAGCCAAGGGACGTTGAGCTCCTACGAGCGGTATTTC. Translation: CASSQGTLSSYERYF.

The rearrangement joins TRBV20-1 to TRBJ2-7; TRBD2 agrees at 10 bases. The ends lost 7 bases at V and 2 bases at J; junction bases unmatched: 20. The CDR3 length is 18 residues. The germline CDR1 and CDR2 sequences are DFQATT and SNEGSKA (reference sequence). The CDR3 bases are TGCAGTGTCTCCCAGCGGGCTAGCGGGAGTCTGGAGGCCTACGAGCAGTACTTC. Translated: CSVSQRASGSLEAYEQYF.

J is TRBJ2-3 and V is TRBV6-1; 7 bases match TRBD2. Unmatched junction bases numbered 8, after V lost 9 bases and J lost 2 bases. In germline, CDR1 is MNHNS, CDR2 SASEGT. CDR3 length equals 14 residues. In DNA form, the CDR3 reads TGTGCCAGTAGGGAGGGGCGGATCACAGATACGCAGTATTTT. Translated: CASREGRITDTQYF.

V gene TRBV20-1 combines with J gene TRBJ1-1; D call uncertain. CDR3 length: 14 residues. Trimming took 2 bases from V and 2 from J, leaving 12 bases between them. The germline CDR1 and CDR2 sequences are DFQATT and SNEGSKA (reference sequence). CDR3 amino acids: CSARKGELNTEAFF. Written as DNA, the CDR3 is TGCAGTGCTAGAAAAGGCGAGTTAAACACTGAAGCTTTCTTT.

As for this clonotype: One end of the junction varies from germline; a read error may be responsible. V is TRBV29-1 and J is TRBJ2-7; TRBD2 agrees at 11 bases. The germline V gene encodes CDR1 SQVTM and CDR2 ANQGSEA. There are 14 residues in the CDR3. CDR3 protein: CIVGIAGGPNEQYF. The CDR3 DNA reads TGCATCGTCGGCATAGCGGGAGGGCCCAACGAGCAATACTTC.

A note on this clonotype: This is likely a read error, given that the CDR3 carries no conserved phenylalanine or tryptophan at its end. The chain links TRBV6-5 to TRBJ2-3; no reliable D call. Germline CDR1 and CDR2: MNHEY and SVGAGI. V was clipped by 0 bases and J by 6 bases, with 10 bases between them. CDR3 length equals 14 residues. The CDR3 loop reads CASSYSDPRDTQYY. As DNA, the CDR3 is TGTGCCAGCAGTTACTCGGATCCCCGGGATACGCAGTATTAT.

A few counts support this clonotype. This rearrangement joins TRBV11-2 to TRBJ2-5, with 7 positions matching TRBD1. Germline CDR1 reads SGHAT; CDR2 reads FQNNGV. Trimming cost V 7 bases and J 3 bases; bases outside gene matches: 5. This CDR3 spans 13 amino acids. In nucleotides, the CDR3 is TGTGCCAGCAATACTACAGGGGAAGAGACCCAGTACTTC. Its translation: CASNTTGEETQYF.

This clonotype was detected many times. The gene calls are TRBV6-1 and TRBJ2-1, with D unresolved. V gave up 4 bases and J gave up 9 bases, with 13 bases separating them. CDR1 and CDR2 (germline): MNHNS, SASEGT. The CDR3 length is 13 residues. The CDR3 DNA is TGTGCCAGCAGTGTACAATTGGTGGGTGAGCAGTTCTTC. Protein: CASSVQLVGEQFF.

Details on this clonotype: This clone may be a read error of a much larger clone one base away. The rearrangement joins TRBV20-1 to TRBJ2-7; 12 nucleotides agree with TRBD2. The germline gives CDR1 DFQATT, CDR2 SNEGSKA (reference sequence). V lost 0 bases to trimming and J lost 3 bases; unmatched junction nucleotides: 12. This CDR3 has 18 amino acids. The chain's CDR3 is CSARDPGTLAGGDYEQYF. Written as DNA, the CDR3 is TGCAGTGCTAGAGATCCGGGGACTCTAGCGGGAGGGGACTACGAGCAGTACTTC.

In regard to this clonotype: The junction departs from germline at one end; a sequencing error may be responsible. The chain recombines TRBV4-3 with TRBJ2-7; 7 nucleotides align to TRBD1. Per the germline V gene, CDR1 is LGHNA and CDR2 is YSLEER. There are 15 residues in the CDR3. CDR3 bases: TGCGCCAACAGCCAAGGTCATACAGGGGCGTACGAGCAGTACTTC. It specifies CANSQGHTGAYEQYF.

In the case of this clonotype: This may stem from a read error, because a much larger clone lies one nucleotide away. J is TRBJ2-1 and V is TRBV6-5; 7 positions agree with TRBD2. Looked up from germline, CDR1 is MNHEY and CDR2 is SVGAGI. The CDR3 runs 18 residues. CDR3 residues: CASSSTWGLHIGGNDQFF. In nucleotides, the CDR3 is TGTGCCAGCAGTTCCACCTGGGGACTACATATTGGGGGGAATGACCAGTTCTTC.

This clonotype was counted a single time. This chain joins TRBV6-2 or TRBV6-3 and TRBJ2-5; 7 positions match TRBD1. The germline CDR1 and CDR2 sequences are MNHEY and SVGEGT. CDR3 size: 15 residues. J lost 5 bases, V lost 5 bases, and 11 bases had no gene match. CDR3 sequence reads: CASSGPPTGRETQYF. CDR3 sequence (DNA): TGTGCCAGCAGTGGACCCCCGACAGGGCGGGAGACCCAGTACTTC.

Comment on this clonotype: The DNA is left out, because the CDR3 cannot be placed on it with certainty; the CDR3 is given as TCRdb lists it. The rearrangement links TRBV11-1 to TRBJ2-2. Both ends counted, the CDR3 spans 16 residues. Germline V gives CDR1 SGHAT, CDR2 FQDESV (reference sequence). CDR3 residues: CVSSFYGARSTGSCFF.

This clonotype appeared a few times. A clone one base away is much larger, so this may be a read error. The CDR3 sequence: CSARVGLGYTF. The CDR3 DNA is TGCAGTGCTAGAGTGGGGTTAGGCTACACCTTC. The gene calls are TRBV20-1 and TRBJ1-2; no clear D gene. The CDR3 extends over 11 amino acids. Trimming removed 1 base at V and 8 bases at J, with 8 bases between. Germline CDR1 and CDR2: DFQATT and SNEGSKA (reference sequence).